The 14 T cell receptor beta chains reported below all come from one sample, sequenced in a study of T cells in localized non-small cell lung cancer. Measured with immunoSEQ multiplex PCR; TCRdb has only the in-frame clones, and not every one. The sample has 48,000 or so clones; about 80% are singletons. This specimen was peripheral blood, taken before any cancer treatment. The receptors were gathered from a man between 40 and 75 years old with stage I squamous cell lung carcinoma.

This chain joins TRBV5-4 and TRBJ2-1, with 8 bases that match TRBD2. This CDR3 has 16 amino acids. Germline lookup yields CDR1 SGHNT and CDR2 YYREEE (reference sequence). The ends lost 4 bases at V and 3 bases at J; junction bases unmatched: 9. The CDR3 nucleotides read TGTGCCAGCAGCCCAACTGCCGGGACTAGCTACAATGAGCAGTTCTTC. Encoded protein: CASSPTAGTSYNEQFF. The whole variable domain, filled in from reference TRBV5-4 and TRBJ2-1, reads ETGVTQSPTHLIKTRGQQVTLRCSSQSGHNTVSWYQQALGQGPQFIFQYYREEENGRGNFPPRFSGLQFPNYSSELNVNALELDDSALYLCASSPTAGTSYNEQFFGPGTRLTVL.

This chain links TRBV11-2 with TRBJ2-7, with 8 bases matching TRBD2. J gave up 2 bases and V 3 bases, and 6 bases lay outside the gene matches. This CDR3 has 15 amino acids. The germline CDR1 and CDR2 sequences are SGHAT and FQNNGV. The CDR3 protein is CASSLGSGDPYEQYF. In nucleotides, the CDR3 is TGTGCCAGCAGCTTGGGTAGCGGGGATCCCTACGAGCAGTACTTC.

The chain has TRBV5-1 and TRBJ2-7; tentative D call: TRBD1 (5 bases). V was pared by 0 bases and J by 0 bases, with 13 bases between. The CDR3 length is 16 residues. Per germline, CDR1 SGHRS and CDR2 YFSETQ. The CDR3 spells CASSLGGLSSSYEQYF. As DNA, the CDR3 is TGCGCCAGCAGCTTGGGGGGCCTTTCGAGCTCCTACGAGCAGTACTTC.

This rearrangement joins TRBV28 to TRBJ2-5; D is uncertain. The CDR3 consists of 11 residues. The V gene lost 5 bases and the J gene lost 7 bases, with 8 bases spanning the gap. Per germline, CDR1 MDHEN and CDR2 SYDVKM. CDR3 DNA: TGTGCCAGCAGTGACCAGCGGACCCAGTACTTC. Protein sequence: CASSDQRTQYF. The full variable domain, rest sourced from reference TRBV28 and TRBJ2-5, is DVKVTQSSRYLVKRTGEKVFLECVQDMDHENMFWYRQDPGLGLRLIYFSYDVKMKEKGDIPEGYSVSREKKERFSLILESASTNQTSMYLCASSDQRTQYFGPGTRLLVL.

The V gene is TRBV21-1, the J gene TRBJ2-1. TRBV21-1 counts as a pseudogene. This CDR3 contains 19 residues. CDR3 region: CASSNPDPSVIEIANEQFF. In nucleotides, the CDR3 is TGTGCCAGCAGCAATCCGGACCCGTCCGTTATTGAGATAGCCAATGAGCAGTTCTTC.

V and J are TRBV6-1 and TRBJ2-2; perhaps TRBD1 as D (5 bases). Trimming shortened V by 7 bases and J by 8 bases, and 11 bases separated the two germline ends. Germline V CDR1 and CDR2: MNHNS, SASEGT. The CDR3 spans 12 residues. The DNA for the CDR3 is TGTGCCAGCAATAGGGGAACGGGGGAGCTGTTTTTT. It is translated as CASNRGTGELFF.

The chain links TRBV19 to TRBJ1-2; 7 nucleotides agree with TRBD1. V lost 2 bases to trimming and J lost 2 bases; unmatched junction nucleotides: 2. The CDR3 consists of 14 residues. The germline V gene has CDR1 LNHDA and CDR2 SQIVND (reference sequence). The CDR3 DNA is TGTGCCAGTAGTATACCAGGGGGAAACTATGGCTACACCTTC. It codes for CASSIPGGNYGYTF. Filled out from reference TRBV19 and TRBJ1-2, the complete variable domain reads DGGITQSPKYLFRKEGQNVTLSCEQNLNHDAMYWYRQDPGQGLRLIYYSQIVNDFQKGDIAEGYSVSREKKESFPLTVTSAQKNPTAFYLCASSIPGGNYGYTFGSGTRLTVV.

The chain is built from TRBV7-2 and TRBJ2-3, with D tentatively TRBD1 (5 bases). Germline V gene sequence: CDR1 SGHTA, CDR2 FQGNSA. CDR3 length equals 12 residues. Trimming removed 5 bases at V and 4 bases at J, with 7 bases between. CDR3 amino acids: CASSRGSDTQYF. CDR3 coding DNA: TGTGCCAGCAGCAGGGGCTCAGATACGCAGTATTTT.

The chain carries TRBV5-5 and TRBJ1-4; 10 bases align to TRBD1. Unmatched junction bases numbered 4, after V lost 0 bases and J lost 8 bases. The V gene's germline CDR1 is SGHKS and CDR2 YYEKEE (reference sequence). The CDR3 contains 15 residues. The CDR3 sequence: CASSLEGQGPEKLFF. The CDR3, as DNA: TGTGCCAGCAGCTTGGAGGGACAGGGGCCAGAAAAACTGTTTTTT.

J is TRBJ2-1 and V is TRBV19, with a weak D call TRBD2 (5 bases). Trimming left V 6 bases short and J 0 bases short, with 18 bases between. The CDR3 loop spans 17 amino acids. Germline-derived CDR1 and CDR2 are LNHDA and SQIVND (reference sequence). The CDR3 nucleotides are TGTGCCAGTAGCCTCGAGGCTAGCCGTAGCTCCTACAATGAGCAGTTCTTC. This sequence encodes CASSLEASRSSYNEQFF.

The rearrangement uses TRBV5-8 and TRBJ2-5; D possibly corresponds to TRBD2 (5 bases). Germline-derived CDR1 and CDR2 are SGHTS and YDEGEE. This CDR3 is 12 amino acids long. V shed 4 bases and J shed 7 bases, with 11 bases lying between them. The CDR3 sequence is CASSVEGGTQYF. CDR3 DNA sequence: TGTGCCAGCAGCGTTGAAGGAGGGACCCAGTACTTC.

The chain links TRBV11-1 to TRBJ1-1; D may be TRBD1 (5 bases). CDR1 is SGHAT and CDR2 is FQDESV in the germline V gene (reference sequence). V was shortened by 4 bases and J by 8 bases, with 11 bases between the two germline ends. The CDR3 consists of 12 residues. This chain's CDR3 is CASSYQGGEAFF. In DNA, the CDR3 is TGTGCCAGCAGCTATCAGGGTGGCGAAGCTTTCTTT.

This clone was seen more than once but under ten times. The chain is built from TRBV7-8 and TRBJ1-2; 7 nucleotides align to TRBD1. CDR3 length: 18 amino acids. Trimming at V came to 3 bases and at J to 5 bases, leaving 18 bases not matched to a gene. Germline CDR1 and CDR2: SGHVS and FQNEAQ. CDR3: CASSFTLVPGQRVYGYTF. DNA of the CDR3: TGTGCCAGCAGCTTCACTCTCGTACCGGGACAGCGCGTATATGGCTACACCTTC.

The chain has TRBV5-8 and TRBJ1-5; the match to TRBD1 covers 7 bases. In germline, CDR1 is SGHTS, CDR2 YDEGEE. The CDR3 extends over 15 amino acids. The trim removed 2 bases at V and 5 bases at J, leaving 7 bases unmatched. The CDR3 DNA follows: TGTGCCAGCAGCTTATCAGGGGGAGACCATCAGCCCCAGCATTTT. Protein: CASSLSGGDHQPQHF.